This TCR beta chain was sequenced during a study of cytomegalovirus exposure and HLA in healthy donors. Across the study: Findings of an earlier analysis included 110 million or so unique TCR beta sequences from roughly 190 million T cells.

Details on this clone: As yet, its antigen is unknown.

Overall study results and limits: What was likely a sequencing artifact was a cluster of highly shared sequence variants.

PCR employed 60 Vbeta and 13 Jbeta primers. Original data processing: There were some 87 million unique TCR beta chains by a later count, and some 10 million of them were shared. TCRdb's copy holds only in-frame clones and misses some; the assay was immunoSEQ multiplex PCR. Clone size and V and J calls were adopted from that table, with D and trimming inferred from the DNA. The data show 150,000 or so clones, around 80% seen once. Between the trimmed V and J ends, which lost 0 bases and 7 bases, there was a span of 13 bases. CDR1 and CDR2 from the germline V gene are GTSNPN and SVGIG (reference sequence). This CDR3 has 14 residues.

Sequences were obtained from PBMCs. This TCR was sampled from a female donor in good health and CMV-seronegative. The V gene is TRBV30, the J gene TRBJ1-5; D is perhaps TRBD1 (5 bases). The CDR3 DNA follows: TGTGCCTGGAGTGTAGGGACTCTCAACCAGCCCCAGCATTTT. Protein sequence: CAWSVGTLNQPQHF.